This T cell receptor beta chain was found in a study of PD-L1 blockade in urothelial cancer. The overall study: At some point between 2013 and 2014, patients got going on atezolizumab, taking 1,200 mg intravenously every 3 weeks.

TCRdb keeps only in-frame clones here, not all; method: immunoSEQ multiplex PCR. The repertoire holds about 76,000 clones, with roughly 90% as singletons. A remark on this clone: Its cognate antigen is unknown.

General observations from the study: Where pretreatment blood TCR clonality fell below the median, better survival was predicted.

The CDR3 runs to 15 residues. With 5 bases clipped from V and 7 bases from J, the junction kept 10 bases outside the gene matches. CDR1 is SGHVS and CDR2 is FQNEAQ in the germline V gene. Time point meaning: pretreatment peripheral blood. Pretreatment and on-treatment samples were taken, numbering 1 to 8 per patient. This TCR was recovered from a man between 65 and 79 years old with urothelial cancer. The rearrangement uses TRBV7-8 and TRBJ2-7; 11 bases match TRBD2. Sequencing was performed on PBMCs, taken around atezolizumab (anti-PD-L1) treatment. The CDR3 region is CASSTLAGGPSEQYF. In nucleotides, the CDR3 is TGTGCCAGCAGCACCTTAGCGGGAGGGCCGAGTGAGCAGTACTTC.